These 22 T cell receptor beta chains came from one sample sequenced in a study of regulatory T cells in long-lasting Graves disease. As to time point: newly diagnosed GD, antithyroid drugs for less than 3 months. Researchers made the TCR library from RNA that was extracted from PBMCs. TCR beta libraries were built with iRepertoire HTBI primers and Arm-PCR of CDR3 regions. TCRdb reanalysed the multiplex PCR reads using MiXCR and keeps one entry per CDR3 protein. The table shows 350,000 to 550,000 distinct CDR3 sequences, with more than 13% occurring only once. A further study also used this sample, focusing on T cells in Graves' hyperthyroidism and ophthalmopathy.

Specimen: peripheral blood mononuclear cells (PBMCs), collected at new diagnosis, from a patient treated with antithyroid drugs. The receptors come from a woman aged 25 to 45 with Graves disease.

This clonotype was observed a few times. The rearrangement joins TRBV28 to TRBJ1-1; D is unresolved. Trimming stripped 7 bases from V and 1 base from J, with 10 bases between. The CDR3 length is 13 residues. Per the germline V gene, CDR1 is MDHEN and CDR2 is SYDVKM. The DNA of the CDR3 is TGTGCCAGCAATATACACAGGAACACTGAAGCTTTCTTT. It specifies CASNIHRNTEAFF.

This clonotype has more than one count but fewer than ten. This chain joins TRBV3-1 and TRBJ2-3; TRBD2 is a possible D gene (6 bases). The CDR3 consists of 14 residues. The V end was cut by 0 bases, the J end by 5 bases, with 9 bases between. CDR1 is LGHDT and CDR2 is YNNKEL in the germline V gene (reference sequence). In DNA, the CDR3 is TGTGCCAGCAGCCAAGAGAAAGCGGGAGATACGCAGTATTTT. Translated: CASSQEKAGDTQYF.

This clonotype was seen repeatedly, ten times or more. The CDR3 region is CASSLRDREQNIQYF. The CDR3 nucleotides are TGTGCCAGCAGCTTAAGGGACAGGGAACAAAACATTCAGTACTTC. The gene calls are TRBV11-2 and TRBJ2-4; 9 bases fit TRBD1. The CDR3 sequence is 15 residues long. Germline loops: CDR1 SGHAT, CDR2 FQNNGV. The J segment lost 5 bases and the V segment lost 2 bases, leaving 4 bases of the junction unmatched. The full variable domain, completed using reference TRBV11-2 and TRBJ2-4, is EAGVAQSPRYKIIEKRQSVAFWCNPISGHATLYWYQQILGQGPKLLIQFQNNGVVDDSQLPKDRFSAERLKGVDSTLKIQPAKLEDSAVYLCASSLRDREQNIQYFGAGTRLSVL.

This clonotype was seen a handful of times. The V and J genes are TRBV24-1 and TRBJ2-1; no firm D call. The CDR3 loop spans 15 amino acids. Looked up from germline, CDR1 is KGHDR and CDR2 is SFDVKD. The germline V and J ends were trimmed by 2 bases and 3 bases, with 10 bases remaining between them. CDR3 coding DNA: TGTGCCACCAGTGATTCCTACTCCTACTACAATGAGCAGTTCTTC. This codes for CATSDSYSYYNEQFF.

This clonotype was seen more than once but under ten times. The genes are TRBV11-2 and TRBJ2-5; 7 positions match TRBD1. Germline lookup yields CDR1 SGHAT and CDR2 FQNNGV. V shed 8 bases, J shed 0 bases, and the junction held 9 bases outside the gene matches. This CDR3 has 15 residues. The CDR3 sequence is CASRGQAKYQETQYF. The DNA of the CDR3 is TGTGCCAGCCGAGGACAGGCGAAGTACCAAGAGACCCAGTACTTC.

This clonotype was seen repeatedly, ten times or more. The chain carries TRBV7-9 and TRBJ2-7, with 11 nucleotides matching TRBD2. The CDR3 runs 15 residues. The V segment lost 1 base and the J segment 4 bases; nucleotides outside the gene matches: 3. CDR1 is SEHNR and CDR2 is FQNEAQ in the germline V gene (reference sequence). CDR3 region: CASSLEGLADYEQYF. CDR3 coding DNA: TGTGCCAGCAGCTTAGAGGGACTAGCGGATTACGAGCAGTACTTC.

This clonotype was seen more than once but under ten times. This chain connects TRBV20-1 to TRBJ2-1; 7 bases match TRBD1. The CDR3 totals 13 residues. Losses at the gene ends were 3 bases for V and 6 bases for J; bases not matched to a gene: 5. Per the germline V gene, CDR1 is DFQATT and CDR2 is SNEGSKA (reference sequence). In DNA form, the CDR3 reads TGCAGTGCTAGGACAGGGTCCAGCAATGAGCAGTTCTTC. Protein product: CSARTGSSNEQFF.

This clonotype was observed many times. The gene calls are TRBV6-2 or TRBV6-3 and TRBJ2-3, with 7 nucleotides matching TRBD2. V lost 5 bases, J lost 4 bases, and 6 bases stayed unmatched. The CDR3 runs to 14 residues. The germline CDR1 and CDR2 sequences are MNHEY and SVGEGT. The CDR3, as DNA: TGTGCCAGCAGTAAGGGACTACAGGCAGATACGCAGTATTTT. It translates to CASSKGLQADTQYF.

This sequence joins TRBV11-2 and TRBJ1-3; D is ambiguous. V was shortened by 0 bases and J by 4 bases, with 13 bases between the two germline ends. Germline values: CDR1 SGHAT, CDR2 FQNNGV. The CDR3 totals 16 residues. The CDR3 nucleotides read TGTGCCAGCAGCTTAGATATGCGGGGTCCCGGAAACACCATATATTTT. It yields the protein CASSLDMRGPGNTIYF.

Ten or more counts support this clonotype. The CDR3 here is CASSKHSEAFF. DNA of the CDR3: TGTGCCAGCAGCAAGCACTCTGAAGCTTTCTTT. This chain connects TRBV12-3 or TRBV12-4 to TRBJ1-1; the D is unclear. This CDR3 is built from 11 residues. With 6 bases removed from V and 6 bases from J, the gap between germline ends came to 8 bases.

Many counts were recorded for this clonotype. An end of the junction differs from the germline gene, which may be a read error. The chain joins TRBV18 to TRBJ2-7; no firm D call. The germline CDR1 and CDR2 sequences are KGHSH and LQKENI. The CDR3 runs to 13 residues. The CDR3 sequence: CASSPRVSHEQYF. For the CDR3, the DNA is TGTGCCAGCTCACCAAGGGTCTCCCACGAGCAGTACTTC.

The chain is built from TRBV20-1 and TRBJ2-1; D unclear. The CDR3 runs 11 residues. V gave up 1 base and J gave up 10 bases, with 8 bases separating them. Germline CDR1 reads DFQATT; CDR2 reads SNEGSKA (reference sequence). This CDR3 reads CSARVLLEQFF. CDR3 coding DNA: TGCAGTGCTAGAGTTTTGTTAGAGCAGTTCTTC.

This clonotype was seen a handful of times. The gene calls are TRBV20-1 and TRBJ2-7; possibly TRBD2 for D (6 bases). The CDR3 extends over 14 amino acids. The V gene's germline CDR1 is DFQATT and CDR2 SNEGSKA (reference sequence). V was cut by 3 bases and J by 2 bases, with 14 bases left in between. The CDR3 DNA reads TGCAGTGCTAGTTCGACGGGAGATACCTACGAGCAGTACTTC. This encodes CSASSTGDTYEQYF.

This clonotype was seen many times. The gene calls are TRBV6-2 or TRBV6-3 and TRBJ1-1, with D uncertain. The CDR3 runs to 12 residues. The V end lost 5 bases, the J end lost 2 bases, and 6 bases lay between the germline ends. Germline V gene lookup returns CDR1 MNHEY and CDR2 SVGEGT. The CDR3 DNA reads as TGTGCCAGCAGTCGATTAAACACTGAAGCTTTCTTT. This sequence encodes CASSRLNTEAFF.

This clonotype was observed a few times. The chain links TRBV25-1 to TRBJ1-2; D ambiguous. Trimming took 4 bases from V and 5 from J, leaving 5 bases between them. In germline, CDR1 is MGHDK, CDR2 SYGVNS. The CDR3 contains 11 residues. The CDR3: CASSGAYGYTF. CDR3 in DNA: TGTGCCAGCAGTGGCGCGTATGGCTACACCTTC.

There are many counts of this clonotype. This chain connects TRBV28 to TRBJ2-1, with 8 bases aligning to TRBD2. V lost 6 bases to trimming and J lost 7 bases; unmatched junction nucleotides: 14. This CDR3 is built from 16 residues. Per germline, CDR1 MDHEN and CDR2 SYDVKM. CDR3 sequence (DNA): TGTGCCAGCAGCGGCAGTGGACTAGCAGTTAATAATGAGCAGTTCTTC. Translated: CASSGSGLAVNNEQFF.

This clonotype was counted between two and nine times. The genes are TRBV9 and TRBJ1-2; weak D call: TRBD1 (6 bases). The ends were cut back, 4 bases at V and 4 bases at J, with 23 bases in the middle. The germline CDR1 and CDR2 sequences are SGDLS and YYNGEE. CDR3 length equals 17 residues. The CDR3: CASSPHSGTRIFYGYTF. In DNA form, the CDR3 reads TGTGCCAGCAGCCCGCATTCCGGGACACGAATCTTCTATGGCTACACCTTC.

This clonotype was observed a single time. The chain combines TRBV15 with TRBJ1-3; D is uncertain. CDR3 length: 17 residues. Germline CDR1 LNHNV, CDR2 YYDKDF (reference sequence). V was cut by 0 bases and J by 0 bases, with 12 bases left in between. CDR3 protein: CATSRDSWLHSGNTIYF. CDR3 nucleotides: TGTGCCACCAGCAGAGATTCGTGGCTCCACTCTGGAAACACCATATATTTT.

A word on this clonotype: One junction end does not reproduce the germline sequence, and a read error may be involved. The rearrangement joins TRBV5-8 to TRBJ1-2; weak D call: TRBD1 (6 bases). Germline-derived CDR1 and CDR2 are SGHTS and YDEGEE. The CDR3 is made up of 12 amino acids. CDR3 loop: CTSSPAGVGYTF. The CDR3 bases are TGTACCAGCAGCCCGGCAGGGGTCGGCTACACCTTC.

In its sample, this clonotype was seen many times. This chain connects TRBV10-3 to TRBJ2-7; D is unresolved. CDR3 length: 12 amino acids. Germline-derived CDR1 and CDR2 are ENHRY and SYGVKD. V was shortened by 3 bases and J by 3 bases, with 6 bases between the two germline ends. The CDR3 DNA is TGTGCCATCAGTGATAACAGCTACGAGCAGTACTTC. Protein product: CAISDNSYEQYF.

This sequence joins TRBV7-8 and TRBJ1-2, with D perhaps matching TRBD1 (5 bases). This CDR3 has 14 residues. CDR1 SGHVS and CDR2 FQNEAQ come from the germline V gene. V lost 5 bases and J lost 0, with 10 bases in between. This CDR3 is CASSHQGTNYGYTF. Here the CDR3 DNA reads TGTGCCAGCAGCCACCAGGGCACTAACTATGGCTACACCTTC.

This clonotype has a count of ten or more. The J gene is TRBJ2-5, the V gene TRBV20-1; perhaps TRBD2 as D (7 bases). CDR1 DFQATT and CDR2 SNEGSKA come from the germline V gene (reference sequence). The CDR3 loop spans 14 amino acids. Trimming cost V 5 bases and J 6 bases, with 19 bases left between them. DNA for the CDR3: TGCAGTGCTTTGCACCTGGGGGGGGCTCAGACCCAGTACTTC. It is translated as CSALHLGGAQTQYF.